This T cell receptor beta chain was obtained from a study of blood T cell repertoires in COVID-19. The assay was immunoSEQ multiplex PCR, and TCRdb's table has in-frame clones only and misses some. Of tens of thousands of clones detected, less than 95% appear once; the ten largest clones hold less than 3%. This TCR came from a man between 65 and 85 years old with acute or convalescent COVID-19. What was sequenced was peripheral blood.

The CDR3, as DNA: TGTGCCAGCAGTTACGGGGGCAGTCGGGCCACTGAAGCTTTCTTT. Translation gives CASSYGGSRATEAFF. The chain is built from TRBV6-5 and TRBJ1-1, with D perhaps matching TRBD1 (6 bases). Germline V lookup: CDR1 MNHEY, CDR2 SVGAGI. The length of the CDR3 is 15 residues. The V and J ends lost 2 bases and 4 bases respectively, with 14 bases between them.